The 7 T cell receptor beta chains in this list originate from one sample, sequenced in a study of T cell responses to AZD1222 COVID-19 vaccine. Data came from immunoSEQ multiplex PCR; TCRdb stores just in-frame clones and leaves some out. The table records some 180,000 clones, roughly 94% of them present only once. The material sequenced was peripheral blood, taken 28 days after the second AZD1222 dose. The source is an adult who received the AZD1222 COVID-19 vaccine.

This clone has a single count. The chain links TRBV7-9 to TRBJ2-7; 8 nucleotides align to TRBD1. The ends lost 5 bases at V and 3 bases at J; junction bases unmatched: 6. Germline V CDR1 and CDR2: SEHNR, FQNEAQ (reference sequence). This CDR3 spans 14 amino acids. CDR3 bases: TGTGCCAGCAGCCTTGGGACAGGCCACTACGAGCAGTACTTC. Translated: CASSLGTGHYEQYF. The full variable domain, with the rest looked up from reference TRBV7-9 and TRBJ2-7, is DTGVSQNPRHKITKRGQNVTFRCDPISEHNRLYWYRQTLGQGPEFLTYFQNEAQLEKSRLLSDRFSAERPKGSFSTLEIQRTEQGDSAMYLCASSLGTGHYEQYFGPGTRLTVT.

The chain combines TRBV5-1 with TRBJ2-1; D may be TRBD2 (6 bases). This CDR3 region has 15 residues. Deletions cut 4 bases from V and 6 bases from J, with 17 bases between. Germline-derived CDR1 and CDR2 are SGHRS and YFSETQ. CDR3 region: CASSGGYSGGNEQFF. CDR3 bases: TGCGCCAGCAGCGGAGGGTATTCTGGTGGCAATGAGCAGTTCTTC.

The CDR3 sequence is CASSLAVSSYTEAFF. The CDR3 region has the DNA TGTGCCAGCAGCTTGGCCGTATCAAGTTACACTGAAGCTTTCTTT. This chain connects TRBV5-4 to TRBJ1-1, with D uncertain. The germline V and J ends were trimmed by 0 bases and 3 bases, with 12 bases remaining between them. The CDR3 loop spans 15 amino acids. CDR1 is SGHNT and CDR2 is YYREEE in the germline V gene (reference sequence).

The gene calls are TRBV25-1 and TRBJ1-2; D uncertain. Trimming left V 1 base short and J 4 bases short, with 7 bases between. The CDR3 contains 13 residues. CDR1 is MGHDK and CDR2 is SYGVNS in the germline V gene. The CDR3 DNA is TGTGCCAGCAGTGAATCGGGGTCCTATGGCTACACCTTC. Protein product: CASSESGSYGYTF.

This clone appeared a few times. The chain joins TRBV28 to TRBJ1-4; D is perhaps TRBD1 (6 bases). Germline loops: CDR1 MDHEN, CDR2 SYDVKM. CDR3 length: 16 amino acids. Trimming shortened V by 8 bases and J by 6 bases, and 22 bases separated the two germline ends. The CDR3 loop reads CASETGAQGLDEKLFF. Written as DNA, the CDR3 is TGTGCCAGCGAAACGGGGGCGCAGGGTTTAGATGAAAAACTGTTTTTT.

This chain links TRBV5-1 with TRBJ2-3, with 9 bases lining up with TRBD2. Germline V gene lookup returns CDR1 SGHRS and CDR2 YFSETQ. With V trimmed by 4 bases and J by 2 bases, 5 bases remained unmatched. This CDR3 region has 15 residues. DNA of the CDR3: TGCGCCAGCAGCAGGAGCGGGGGGCTCACAGATACGCAGTATTTT. It encodes CASSRSGGLTDTQYF.

The chain uses TRBV7-9 and TRBJ1-1, with D perhaps matching TRBD1 (5 bases). The V gene's germline CDR1 is SEHNR and CDR2 FQNEAQ (reference sequence). Trimming cost V 3 bases and J 1 base, with 9 bases left between them. The CDR3 sequence is 14 residues long. CDR3: CASSLRDPNTEAFF. In nucleotides, the CDR3 is TGTGCCAGCAGCTTGCGGGACCCGAACACTGAAGCTTTCTTT.